This TCR beta chain was identified in a study of patients and donors after allogeneic stem cell transplantation. CDR3 length: 18 residues. Germline assignment: CDR1 SGHRS and CDR2 YFSETQ. Trimming cost V 0 bases and J 0 bases, with 13 bases left between them. TCRdb processed the RT-PCR reads anew with MiXCR; each CDR3 protein has one entry. The sample has over 130,000 distinct CDR3 sequences; about a third are singletons. This clonotype was seen only a few times. The source of this sequence is a human donor who was either an allogeneic HSCT recipient or a stem cell or donor lymphocyte infusion donor (not recorded which). It is not recorded whose cells these are; they may come from a transplant donor. Sequencing input: blood, either unsorted or a sorted T cell fraction (not recorded which). The J gene is TRBJ1-6, the V gene TRBV5-1; D unclear. This CDR3 is CASSLAVGSSSYNSPLHF. The CDR3 DNA reads as TGCGCCAGCAGCTTGGCCGTAGGCAGCAGCTCCTATAATTCACCCCTCCACTTT.